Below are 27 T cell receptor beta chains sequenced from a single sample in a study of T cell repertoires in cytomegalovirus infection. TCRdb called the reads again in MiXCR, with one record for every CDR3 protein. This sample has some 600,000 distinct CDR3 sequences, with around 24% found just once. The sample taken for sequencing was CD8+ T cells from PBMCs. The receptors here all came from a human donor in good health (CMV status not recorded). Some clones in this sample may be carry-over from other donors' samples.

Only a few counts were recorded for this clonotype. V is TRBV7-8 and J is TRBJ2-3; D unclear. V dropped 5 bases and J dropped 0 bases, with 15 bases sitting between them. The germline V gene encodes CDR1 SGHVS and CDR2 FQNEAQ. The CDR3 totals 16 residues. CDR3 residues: CASSRGEYLSTDTQYF. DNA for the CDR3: TGTGCCAGCAGCCGCGGAGAGTATCTTAGCACAGATACGCAGTATTTT.

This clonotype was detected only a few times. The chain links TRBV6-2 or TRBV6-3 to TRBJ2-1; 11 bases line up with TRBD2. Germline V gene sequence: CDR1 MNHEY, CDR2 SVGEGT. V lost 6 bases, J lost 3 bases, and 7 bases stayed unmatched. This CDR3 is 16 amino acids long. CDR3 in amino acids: CASSHRSGGVYNEQFF. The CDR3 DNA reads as TGTGCCAGCAGCCACCGTAGCGGGGGGGTCTACAATGAGCAGTTCTTC.

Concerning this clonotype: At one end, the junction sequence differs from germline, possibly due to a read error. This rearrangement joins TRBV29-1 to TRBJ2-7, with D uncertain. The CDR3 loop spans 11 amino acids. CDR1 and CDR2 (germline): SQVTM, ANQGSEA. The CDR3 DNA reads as TGCGGCGTTGAGTCCGACTTCGAGCAGTACTTC. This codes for CGVESDFEQYF.

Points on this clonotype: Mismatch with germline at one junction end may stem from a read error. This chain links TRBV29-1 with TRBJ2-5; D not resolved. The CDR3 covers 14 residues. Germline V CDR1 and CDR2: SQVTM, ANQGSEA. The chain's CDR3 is CSVEILQPEETRYF. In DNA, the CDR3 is TGCAGCGTCGAAATCCTTCAACCCGAAGAGACCCGGTACTTC.

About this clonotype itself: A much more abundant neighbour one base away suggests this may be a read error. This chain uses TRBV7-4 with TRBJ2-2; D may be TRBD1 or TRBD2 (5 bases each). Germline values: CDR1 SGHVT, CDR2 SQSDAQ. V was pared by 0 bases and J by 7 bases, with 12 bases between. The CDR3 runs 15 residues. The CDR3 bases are TGTGCCAGCAGCTTAGCGAGGGGTTTCGTCGGGGAGCTGTTTTTT. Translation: CASSLARGFVGELFF.

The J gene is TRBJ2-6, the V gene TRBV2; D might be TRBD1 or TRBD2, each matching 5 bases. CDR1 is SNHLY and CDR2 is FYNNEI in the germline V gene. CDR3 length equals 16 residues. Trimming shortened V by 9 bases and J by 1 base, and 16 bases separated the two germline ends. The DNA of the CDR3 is TGTGCCAGTAGAAGGCAGGGACCATCTGGGGCCAACGTCCTGACTTTC. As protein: CASRRQGPSGANVLTF.

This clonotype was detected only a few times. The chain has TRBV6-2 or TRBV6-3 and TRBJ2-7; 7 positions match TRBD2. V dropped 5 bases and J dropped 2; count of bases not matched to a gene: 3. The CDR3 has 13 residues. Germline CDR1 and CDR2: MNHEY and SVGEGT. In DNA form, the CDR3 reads TGTGCCAGCAGTCCAGGGACTACCTACGAGCAGTACGTC. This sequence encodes CASSPGTTYEQYV.

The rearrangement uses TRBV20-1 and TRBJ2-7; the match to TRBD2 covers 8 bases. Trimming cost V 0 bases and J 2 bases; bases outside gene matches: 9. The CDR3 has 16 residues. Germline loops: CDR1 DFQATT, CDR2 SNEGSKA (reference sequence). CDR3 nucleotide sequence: TGCAGTGCTAGAGATCATAGGACTAGCACCGCCTACGAGCAGTACTTC. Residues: CSARDHRTSTAYEQYF.

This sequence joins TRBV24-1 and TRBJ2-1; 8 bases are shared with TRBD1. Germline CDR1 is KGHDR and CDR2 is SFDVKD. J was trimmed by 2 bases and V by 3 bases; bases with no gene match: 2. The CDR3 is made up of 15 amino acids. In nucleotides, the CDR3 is TGTGCCACCAGTGATCGACAGGGGCCCTACAATGAGCAGTTCTTC. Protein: CATSDRQGPYNEQFF.

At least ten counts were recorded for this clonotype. Here the CDR3 reads CASSPRDSEETQYF. CDR3 bases: TGTGCCAGCAGTCCCAGGGACAGTGAGGAGACCCAGTACTTC. The chain uses TRBV12-3 or TRBV12-4 and TRBJ2-5, with 7 bases lining up with TRBD1. V trimming: 5 bases; J trimming: 5 bases; junction bases outside the gene matches: 8. The CDR3 has 14 residues.

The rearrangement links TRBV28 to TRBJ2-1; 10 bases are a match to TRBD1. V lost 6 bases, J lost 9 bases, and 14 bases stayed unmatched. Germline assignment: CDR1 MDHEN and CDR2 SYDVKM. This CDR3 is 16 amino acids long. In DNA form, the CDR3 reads TGTGCCAGCAGACTCCTCCGGGACAGGGGAGGTGTTGAGCAGTTCTTC. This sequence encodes CASRLLRDRGGVEQFF.

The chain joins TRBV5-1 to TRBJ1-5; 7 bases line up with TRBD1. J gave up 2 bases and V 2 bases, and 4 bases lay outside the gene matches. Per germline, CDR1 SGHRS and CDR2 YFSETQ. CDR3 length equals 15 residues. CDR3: CASSFTGTGNQPQHF. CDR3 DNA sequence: TGCGCCAGCAGCTTCACCGGGACAGGCAATCAGCCCCAGCATTTT. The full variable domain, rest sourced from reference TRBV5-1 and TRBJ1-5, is KAGVTQTPRYLIKTRGQQVTLSCSPISGHRSVSWYQQTPGQGLQFLFEYFSETQRNKGNFPGRFSGRQFSNSRSEMNVSTLELGDSALYLCASSFTGTGNQPQHFGDGTRLSIL.

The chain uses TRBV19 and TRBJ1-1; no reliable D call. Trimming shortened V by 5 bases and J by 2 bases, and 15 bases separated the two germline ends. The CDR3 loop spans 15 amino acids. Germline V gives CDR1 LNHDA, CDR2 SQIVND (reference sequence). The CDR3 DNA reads TGTGCCAGTAGTCTCCCCTACATAGGAAACACTGAAGCTTTCTTT. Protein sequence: CASSLPYIGNTEAFF.

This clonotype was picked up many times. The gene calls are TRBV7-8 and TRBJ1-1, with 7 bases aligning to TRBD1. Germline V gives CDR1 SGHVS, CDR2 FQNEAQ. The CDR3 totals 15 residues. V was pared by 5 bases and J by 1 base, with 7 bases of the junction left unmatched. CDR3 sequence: CASSASTGRNTEAFF. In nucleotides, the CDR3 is TGTGCCAGCAGCGCGTCGACAGGGAGGAACACTGAAGCTTTCTTT.

This CDR3 reads CASSQATGIEKLFF. CDR3 in DNA: TGCGCCAGCAGCCAAGCGACAGGGATTGAAAAACTGTTTTTT. The chain combines TRBV4-1 with TRBJ1-4, with 7 bases aligning to TRBD1. CDR1 is MGHRA, CDR2 YSYEKL, per germline. V was pared by 1 base and J by 7 bases, with 3 bases of the junction left unmatched. This CDR3 has 14 residues.

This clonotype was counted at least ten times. The CDR3 sequence: CASSQLAGAPYNEQFF. CDR3 coding DNA: TGTGCCAGCAGCCAGCTAGCGGGGGCCCCCTACAATGAGCAGTTCTTC. This chain joins TRBV7-2 and TRBJ2-1; 10 bases map to TRBD2. This CDR3 comprises 16 residues. Germline CDR1 is SGHTA and CDR2 is FQGNSA. With V trimmed by 5 bases and J by 2 bases, 6 bases remained unmatched.

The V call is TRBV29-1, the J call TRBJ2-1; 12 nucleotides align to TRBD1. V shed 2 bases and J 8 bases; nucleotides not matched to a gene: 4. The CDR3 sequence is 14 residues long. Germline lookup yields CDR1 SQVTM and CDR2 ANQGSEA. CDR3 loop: CSVEFRDRGHEQFF. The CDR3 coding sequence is TGCAGCGTTGAATTCCGGGACAGGGGGCATGAGCAGTTCTTC.

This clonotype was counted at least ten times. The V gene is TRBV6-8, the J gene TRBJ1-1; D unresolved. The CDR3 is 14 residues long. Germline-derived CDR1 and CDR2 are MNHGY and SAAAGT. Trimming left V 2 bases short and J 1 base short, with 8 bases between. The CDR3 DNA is TGTGCCAGCAGTTACGCTGGGGAGAACACTGAAGCTTTCTTT. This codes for CASSYAGENTEAFF.

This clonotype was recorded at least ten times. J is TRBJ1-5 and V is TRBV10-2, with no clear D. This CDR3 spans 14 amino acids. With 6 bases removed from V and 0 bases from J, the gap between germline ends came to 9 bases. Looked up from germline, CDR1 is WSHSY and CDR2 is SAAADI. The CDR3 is CASRTGYSNQPQHF. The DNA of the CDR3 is TGCGCCAGCAGAACGGGATATAGCAATCAGCCCCAGCATTTT.

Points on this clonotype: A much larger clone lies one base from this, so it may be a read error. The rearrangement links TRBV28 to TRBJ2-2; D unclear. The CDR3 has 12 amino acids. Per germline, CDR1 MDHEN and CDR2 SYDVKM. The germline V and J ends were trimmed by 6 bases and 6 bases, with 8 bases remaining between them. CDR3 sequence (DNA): TGTGCCAGCAGACCTCCGCCCGGGGAGCTGTTTTTT. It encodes CASRPPPGELFF. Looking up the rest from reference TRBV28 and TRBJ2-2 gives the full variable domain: DVKVTQSSRYLVKRTGEKVFLECVQDMDHENMFWYRQDPGLGLRLIYFSYDVKMKEKGDIPEGYSVSREKKERFSLILESASTNQTSMYLCASRPPPGELFFGEGSRLTVL.

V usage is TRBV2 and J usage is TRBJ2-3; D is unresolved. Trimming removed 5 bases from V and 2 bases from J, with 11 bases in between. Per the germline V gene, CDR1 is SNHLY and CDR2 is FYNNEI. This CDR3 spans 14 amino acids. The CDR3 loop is CASSRPYNTDTQYF. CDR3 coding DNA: TGTGCCAGCAGTCGACCTTATAACACAGATACGCAGTATTTT.

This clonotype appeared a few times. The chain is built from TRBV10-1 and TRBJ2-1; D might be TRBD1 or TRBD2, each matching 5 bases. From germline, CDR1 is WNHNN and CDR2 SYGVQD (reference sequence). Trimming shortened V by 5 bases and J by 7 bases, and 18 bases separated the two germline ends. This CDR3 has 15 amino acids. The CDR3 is CASSSTGPFRNEQFF. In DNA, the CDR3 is TGCGCCAGCAGTTCCACGGGACCCTTCCGAAATGAGCAGTTCTTC.

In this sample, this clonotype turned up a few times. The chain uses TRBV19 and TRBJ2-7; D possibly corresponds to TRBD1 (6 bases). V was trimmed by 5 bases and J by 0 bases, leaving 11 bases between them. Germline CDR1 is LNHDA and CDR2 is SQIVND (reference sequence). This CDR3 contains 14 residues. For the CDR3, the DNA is TGTGCCAGTAGTCCCCGGGACATCTCCTACGAGCAGTACTTC. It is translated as CASSPRDISYEQYF. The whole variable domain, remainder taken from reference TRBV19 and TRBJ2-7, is DGGITQSPKYLFRKEGQNVTLSCEQNLNHDAMYWYRQDPGQGLRLIYYSQIVNDFQKGDIAEGYSVSREKKESFPLTVTSAQKNPTAFYLCASSPRDISYEQYFGPGTRLTVT.

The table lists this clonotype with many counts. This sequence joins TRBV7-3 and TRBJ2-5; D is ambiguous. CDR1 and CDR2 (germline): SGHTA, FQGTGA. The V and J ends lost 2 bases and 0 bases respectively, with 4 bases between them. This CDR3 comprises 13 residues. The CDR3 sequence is CASSLHNQETQYF. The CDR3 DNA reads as TGTGCCAGCAGCTTACACAACCAAGAGACCCAGTACTTC.

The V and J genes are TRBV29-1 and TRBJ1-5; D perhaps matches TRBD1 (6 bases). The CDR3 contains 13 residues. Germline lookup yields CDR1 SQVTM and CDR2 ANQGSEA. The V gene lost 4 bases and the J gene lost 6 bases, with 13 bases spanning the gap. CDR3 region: CSVGGGLGQPQHF. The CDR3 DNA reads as TGCAGCGTTGGGGGGGGGCTGGGTCAGCCCCAGCATTTT.

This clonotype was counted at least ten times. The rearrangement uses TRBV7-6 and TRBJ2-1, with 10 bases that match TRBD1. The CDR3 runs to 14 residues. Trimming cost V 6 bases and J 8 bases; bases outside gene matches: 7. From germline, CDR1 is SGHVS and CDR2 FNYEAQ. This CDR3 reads CASRPGQGSDEQFF. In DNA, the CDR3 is TGTGCCAGCAGGCCGGGACAGGGGTCAGATGAGCAGTTCTTC.

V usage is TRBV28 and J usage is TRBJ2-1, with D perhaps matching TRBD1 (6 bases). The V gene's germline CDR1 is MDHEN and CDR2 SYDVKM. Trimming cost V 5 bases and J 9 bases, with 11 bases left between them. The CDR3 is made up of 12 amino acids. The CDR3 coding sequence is TGTGCCAGCAGTCCAAACAGGGTTGAGCAGTTCTTC. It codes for CASSPNRVEQFF.